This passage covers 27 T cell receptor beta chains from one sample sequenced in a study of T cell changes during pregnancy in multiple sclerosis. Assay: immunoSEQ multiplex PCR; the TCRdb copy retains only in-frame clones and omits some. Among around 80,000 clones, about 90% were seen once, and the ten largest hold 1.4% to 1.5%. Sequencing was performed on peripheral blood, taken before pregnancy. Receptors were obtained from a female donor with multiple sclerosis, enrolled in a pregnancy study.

Here the CDR3 reads CASNLLAGTGELFF. Written as DNA, the CDR3 is TGTGCCAGTAACTTGCTAGCCGGCACCGGGGAGCTGTTTTTT. This sequence joins TRBV19 and TRBJ2-2; tentatively, D is TRBD2 (5 bases). CDR1 is LNHDA and CDR2 is SQIVND in the germline V gene (reference sequence). The V and J ends lost 7 bases and 4 bases respectively, with 13 bases between them. The CDR3 totals 14 residues.

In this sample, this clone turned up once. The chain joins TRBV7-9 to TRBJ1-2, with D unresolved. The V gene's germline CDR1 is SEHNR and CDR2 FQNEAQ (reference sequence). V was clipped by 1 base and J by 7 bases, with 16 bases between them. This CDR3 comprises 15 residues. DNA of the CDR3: TGTGCCAGCAGCTTAGGAGCGACTCAAGAGGGTGGCTACACCTTC. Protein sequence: CASSLGATQEGGYTF. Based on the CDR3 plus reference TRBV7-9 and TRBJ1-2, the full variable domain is DTGVSQNPRHKITKRGQNVTFRCDPISEHNRLYWYRQTLGQGPEFLTYFQNEAQLEKSRLLSDRFSAERPKGSFSTLEIQRTEQGDSAMYLCASSLGATQEGGYTFGSGTRLTVV.

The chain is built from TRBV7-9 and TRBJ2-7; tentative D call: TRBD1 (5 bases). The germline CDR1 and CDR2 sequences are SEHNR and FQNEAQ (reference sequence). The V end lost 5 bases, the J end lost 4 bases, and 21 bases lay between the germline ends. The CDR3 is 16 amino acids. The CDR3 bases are TGTGCCAGCAGCCCGACGGCAGGGAACCCTATTTACGAGCAGTACTTC. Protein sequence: CASSPTAGNPIYEQYF.

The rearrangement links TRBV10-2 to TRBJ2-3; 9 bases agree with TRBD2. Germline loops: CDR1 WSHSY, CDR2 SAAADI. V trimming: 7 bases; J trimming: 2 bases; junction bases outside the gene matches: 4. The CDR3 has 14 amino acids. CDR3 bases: TGCGCCAGCAAGGAGCGGGGGGCCACAGATACGCAGTATTTT. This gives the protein CASKERGATDTQYF.

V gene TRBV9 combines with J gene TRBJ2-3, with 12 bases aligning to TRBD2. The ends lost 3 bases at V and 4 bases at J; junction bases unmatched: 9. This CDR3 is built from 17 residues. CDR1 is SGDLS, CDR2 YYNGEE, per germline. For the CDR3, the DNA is TGTGCCAGCAGCGCCATCCTAGCGGGGGGGCCATCAGATACGCAGTATTTT. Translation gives CASSAILAGGPSDTQYF.

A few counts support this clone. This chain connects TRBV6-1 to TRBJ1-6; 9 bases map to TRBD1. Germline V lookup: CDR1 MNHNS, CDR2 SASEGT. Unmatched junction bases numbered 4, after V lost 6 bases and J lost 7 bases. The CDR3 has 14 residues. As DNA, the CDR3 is TGTGCCAGCAGAAGCGGACAGGGGAATTCACCCCTCCACTTT. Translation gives CASRSGQGNSPLHF.

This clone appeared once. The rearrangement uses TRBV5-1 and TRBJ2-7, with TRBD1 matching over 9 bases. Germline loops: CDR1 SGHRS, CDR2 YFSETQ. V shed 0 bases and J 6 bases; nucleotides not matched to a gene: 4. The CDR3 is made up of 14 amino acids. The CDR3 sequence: CASSLEETGGEQYF. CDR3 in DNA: TGCGCCAGCAGCTTGGAGGAGACAGGGGGCGAGCAGTACTTC.

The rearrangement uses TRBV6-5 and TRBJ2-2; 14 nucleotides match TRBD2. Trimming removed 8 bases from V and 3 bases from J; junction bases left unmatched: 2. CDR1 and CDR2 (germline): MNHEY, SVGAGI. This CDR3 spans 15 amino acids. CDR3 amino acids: CASGLAGGDTGELFF. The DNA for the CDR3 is TGTGCCAGCGGACTAGCGGGGGGCGACACCGGGGAGCTGTTTTTT.

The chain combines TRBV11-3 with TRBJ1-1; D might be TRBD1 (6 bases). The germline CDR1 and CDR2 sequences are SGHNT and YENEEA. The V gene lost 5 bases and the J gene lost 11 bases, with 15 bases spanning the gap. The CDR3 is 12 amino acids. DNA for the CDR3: TGTGCCAGCAGCAACGGACAGTCGGAGGCTTTCTTT. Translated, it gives CASSNGQSEAFF.

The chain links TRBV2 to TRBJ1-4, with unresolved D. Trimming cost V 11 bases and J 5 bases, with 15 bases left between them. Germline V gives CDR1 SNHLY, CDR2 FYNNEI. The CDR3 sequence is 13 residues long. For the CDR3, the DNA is TGTGCCGCCCGTCGAGGGCCGAATGAAAAACTGTTTTTT. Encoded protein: CAARRGPNEKLFF.

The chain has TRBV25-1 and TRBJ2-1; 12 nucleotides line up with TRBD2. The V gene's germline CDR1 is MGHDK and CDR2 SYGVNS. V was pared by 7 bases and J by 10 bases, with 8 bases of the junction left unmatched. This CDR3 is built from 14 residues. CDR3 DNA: TGTGCCAGCACCGAAACTAGCGGGGGGCCCGAGCAGTTCTTC. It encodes CASTETSGGPEQFF.

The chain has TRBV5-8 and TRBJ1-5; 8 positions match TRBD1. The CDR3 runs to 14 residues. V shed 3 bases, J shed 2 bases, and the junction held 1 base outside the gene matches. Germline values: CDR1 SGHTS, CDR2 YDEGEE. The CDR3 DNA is TGTGCCAGCAGCTGGACAGGGCGCAATCAGCCCCAGCATTTT. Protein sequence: CASSWTGRNQPQHF. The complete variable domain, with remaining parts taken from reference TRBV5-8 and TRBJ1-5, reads EAGVTQSPTHLIKTRGQQATLRCSPISGHTSVYWYQQALGLGLQFLLWYDEGEERNRGNFPPRFSGRQFPNYSSELNVNALELEDSALYLCASSWTGRNQPQHFGDGTRLSIL.

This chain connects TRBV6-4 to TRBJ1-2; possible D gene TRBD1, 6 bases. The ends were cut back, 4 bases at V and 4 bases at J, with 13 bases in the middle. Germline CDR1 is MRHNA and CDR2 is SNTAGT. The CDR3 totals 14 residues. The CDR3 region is CASSADQGGYGYTF. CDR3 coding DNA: TGTGCCAGCAGTGCGGACCAAGGGGGCTATGGCTACACCTTC.

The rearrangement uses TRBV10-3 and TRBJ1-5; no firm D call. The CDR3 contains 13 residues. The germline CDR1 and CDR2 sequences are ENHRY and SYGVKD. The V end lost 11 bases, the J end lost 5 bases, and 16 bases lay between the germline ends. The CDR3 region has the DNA TGTGCCGCCGGAAGAGGGAGGGATCAGCCCCAGCATTTT. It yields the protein CAAGRGRDQPQHF.

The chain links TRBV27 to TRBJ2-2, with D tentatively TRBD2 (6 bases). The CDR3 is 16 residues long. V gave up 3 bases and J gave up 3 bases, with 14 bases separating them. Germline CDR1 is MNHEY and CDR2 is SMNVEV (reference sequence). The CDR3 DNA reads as TGTGCCAGCAGTTTCTTAACGGGGGTGTACACCGGGGAGCTGTTTTTT. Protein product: CASSFLTGVYTGELFF.

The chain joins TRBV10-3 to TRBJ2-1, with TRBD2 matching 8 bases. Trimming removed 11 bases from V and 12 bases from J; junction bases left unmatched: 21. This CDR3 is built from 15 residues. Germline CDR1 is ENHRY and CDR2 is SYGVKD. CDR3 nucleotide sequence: TGTGCCTCCGGAAGGGCGGGGGGCCGTTCGGTCTCGCAGTTCTTC. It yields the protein CASGRAGGRSVSQFF.

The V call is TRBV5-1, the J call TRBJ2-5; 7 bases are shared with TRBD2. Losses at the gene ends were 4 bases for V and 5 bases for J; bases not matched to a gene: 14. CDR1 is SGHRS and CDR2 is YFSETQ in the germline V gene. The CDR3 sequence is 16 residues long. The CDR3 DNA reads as TGCGCCAGCAGCCGAGGCCGGGACTACGGGATGGAGACCCAGTACTTC. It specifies CASSRGRDYGMETQYF.

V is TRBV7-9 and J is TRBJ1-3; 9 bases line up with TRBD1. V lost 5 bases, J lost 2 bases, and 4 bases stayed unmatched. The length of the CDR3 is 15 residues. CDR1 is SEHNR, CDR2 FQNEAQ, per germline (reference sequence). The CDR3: CASSGDREPGNTIYF. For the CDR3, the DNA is TGTGCCAGCAGCGGGGACAGGGAACCTGGAAACACCATATATTTT.

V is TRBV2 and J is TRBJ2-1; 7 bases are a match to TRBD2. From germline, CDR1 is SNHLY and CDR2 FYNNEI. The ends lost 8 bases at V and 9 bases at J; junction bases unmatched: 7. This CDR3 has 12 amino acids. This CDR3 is CASSGLEGEQFF. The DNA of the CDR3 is TGTGCCAGCTCTGGACTAGAAGGTGAGCAGTTCTTC. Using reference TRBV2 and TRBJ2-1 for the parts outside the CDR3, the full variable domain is EPEVTQTPSHQVTQMGQEVILRCVPISNHLYFYWYRQILGQKVEFLVSFYNNEISEKSEIFDDQFSVERPDGSNFTLKIRSTKLEDSAMYFCASSGLEGEQFFGPGTRLTVL.

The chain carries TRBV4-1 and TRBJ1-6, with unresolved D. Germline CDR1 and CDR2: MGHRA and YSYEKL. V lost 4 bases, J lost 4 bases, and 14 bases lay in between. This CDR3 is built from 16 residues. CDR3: CASSPPSRGYNSPLHF. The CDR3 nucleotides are TGCGCCAGCAGCCCTCCTAGCCGGGGATATAATTCACCCCTCCACTTT.

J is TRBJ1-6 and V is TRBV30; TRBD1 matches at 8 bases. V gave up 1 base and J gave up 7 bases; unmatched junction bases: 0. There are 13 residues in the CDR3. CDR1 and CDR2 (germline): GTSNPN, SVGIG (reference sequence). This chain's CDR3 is CAWSDRGNSPLHF. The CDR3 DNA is TGTGCCTGGAGTGACAGGGGGAATTCACCCCTCCACTTT.

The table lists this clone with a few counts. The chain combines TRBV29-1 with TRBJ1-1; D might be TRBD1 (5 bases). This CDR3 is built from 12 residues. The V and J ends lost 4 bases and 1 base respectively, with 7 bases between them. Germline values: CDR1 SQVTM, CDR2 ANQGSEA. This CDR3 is CSVGRGNTEAFF. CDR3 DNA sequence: TGCAGCGTTGGGAGGGGGAACACTGAAGCTTTCTTT.

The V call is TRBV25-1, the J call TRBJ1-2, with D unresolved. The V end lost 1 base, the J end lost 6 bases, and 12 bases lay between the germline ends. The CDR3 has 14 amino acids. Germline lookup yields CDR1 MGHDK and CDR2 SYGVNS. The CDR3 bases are TGTGCCAGCAGTGAATTGGGAGGGAATCATGGCTACACCTTC. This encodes CASSELGGNHGYTF.

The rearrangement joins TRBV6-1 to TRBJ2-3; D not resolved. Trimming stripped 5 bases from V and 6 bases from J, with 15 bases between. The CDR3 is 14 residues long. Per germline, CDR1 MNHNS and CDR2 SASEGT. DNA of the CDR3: TGTGCCAGCAGTATTAGCCGTCCTCCGGATACGCAGTATTTT. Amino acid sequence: CASSISRPPDTQYF.

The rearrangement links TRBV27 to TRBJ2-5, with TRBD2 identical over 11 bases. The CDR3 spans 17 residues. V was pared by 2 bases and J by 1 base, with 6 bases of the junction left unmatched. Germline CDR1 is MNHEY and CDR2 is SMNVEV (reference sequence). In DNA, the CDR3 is TGTGCCAGCAGTTTAACGCTAGCGGGGGGACCCCAAGAGACCCAGTACTTC. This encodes CASSLTLAGGPQETQYF.

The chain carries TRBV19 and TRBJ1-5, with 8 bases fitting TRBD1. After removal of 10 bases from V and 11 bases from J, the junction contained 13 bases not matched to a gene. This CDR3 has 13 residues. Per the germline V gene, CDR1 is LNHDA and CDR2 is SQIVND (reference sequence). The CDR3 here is CATSGTGLMTQHF. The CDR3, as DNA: TGTGCCACCTCCGGGACAGGCCTCATGACCCAGCATTTT.

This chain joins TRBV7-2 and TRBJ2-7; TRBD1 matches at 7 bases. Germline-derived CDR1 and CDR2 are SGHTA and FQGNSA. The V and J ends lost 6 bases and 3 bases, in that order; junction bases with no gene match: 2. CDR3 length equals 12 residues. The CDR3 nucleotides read TGTGCCAGCAGAAGGGACAGCTACGAGCAGTACTTC. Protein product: CASRRDSYEQYF.